This TCR beta chain appears in the sequencing data of a study of CD4 T cells in relation to SARS-CoV-2 and coronaviruses. For the study at large: After 10 days of antigen culture, PBMC TCR beta CDR3s were sequenced.

TCRdb's table, derived via immunoSEQ multiplex PCR, lists solely in-frame clones and lacks some. The data contain some 30,000 clones, about 73% of them seen just once; the ten biggest clones take up 20% to 25%. This clone appeared a few times. As yet, its antigen is unknown. The J segment lost 7 bases and the V segment lost 4 bases, leaving 9 bases of the junction unmatched. The CDR3 extends over 16 amino acids. Germline values: CDR1 SGHKS, CDR2 YYEKEE (reference sequence). CD4+ T cells from unexposed donors were obtained before the COVID-19 pandemic (2011-2018). After roughly 9 days of culture, CD4+ T cells were isolated.

The sequenced sample was CD4+ T cells from PBMCs, cultured in vitro. This receptor was identified in a human donor in good health. J is TRBJ1-6 and V is TRBV5-5; 9 nucleotides line up with TRBD1. The CDR3 nucleotides are TGTGCCAGCAGCATAACAGGGGGCAAAGGAAATTCACCCCTCCACTTT. Residues: CASSITGGKGNSPLHF.